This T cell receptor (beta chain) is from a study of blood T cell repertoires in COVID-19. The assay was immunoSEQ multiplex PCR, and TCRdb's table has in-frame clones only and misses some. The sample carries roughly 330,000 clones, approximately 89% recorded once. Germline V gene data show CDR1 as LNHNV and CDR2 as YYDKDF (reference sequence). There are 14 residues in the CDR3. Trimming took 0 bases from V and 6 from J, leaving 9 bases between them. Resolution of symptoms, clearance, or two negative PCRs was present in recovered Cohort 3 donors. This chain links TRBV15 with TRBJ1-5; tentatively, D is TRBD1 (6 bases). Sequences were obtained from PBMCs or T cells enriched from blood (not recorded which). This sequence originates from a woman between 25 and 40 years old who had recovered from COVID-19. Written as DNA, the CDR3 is TGTGCCACCAGCAGAGAGTGGGGGCTTCAGCCCCAGCATTTT. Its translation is CATSREWGLQPQHF.